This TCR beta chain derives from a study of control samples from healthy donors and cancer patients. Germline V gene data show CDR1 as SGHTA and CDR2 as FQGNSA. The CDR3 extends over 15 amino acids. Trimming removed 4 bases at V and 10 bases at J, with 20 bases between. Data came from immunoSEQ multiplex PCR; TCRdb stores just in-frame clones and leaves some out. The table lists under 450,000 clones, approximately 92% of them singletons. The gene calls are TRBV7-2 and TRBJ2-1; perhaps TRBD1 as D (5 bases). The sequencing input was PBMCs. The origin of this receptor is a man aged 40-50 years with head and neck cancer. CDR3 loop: CASSSNLLRKGEQFF. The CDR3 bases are TGTGCCAGCAGCTCTAACCTCCTACGAAAGGGGGAGCAGTTCTTC. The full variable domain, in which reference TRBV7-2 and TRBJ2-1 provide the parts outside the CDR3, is GAGVSQSPSNKVTEKGKDVELRCDPISGHTALYWYRQSLGQGLEFLIYFQGNSAPDKSGLPSDRFSAERTGGSVSTLTIQRTQQEDSAVYLCASSSNLLRKGEQFFGPGTRLTVL.